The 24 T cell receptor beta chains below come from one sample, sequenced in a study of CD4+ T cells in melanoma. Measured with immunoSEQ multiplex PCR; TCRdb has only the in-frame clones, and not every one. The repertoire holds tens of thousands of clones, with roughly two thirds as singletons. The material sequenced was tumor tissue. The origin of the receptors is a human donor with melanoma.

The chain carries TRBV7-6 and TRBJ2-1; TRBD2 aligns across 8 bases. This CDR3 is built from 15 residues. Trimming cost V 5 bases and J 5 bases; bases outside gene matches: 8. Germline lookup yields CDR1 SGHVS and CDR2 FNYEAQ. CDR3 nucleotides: TGTGCCAGCAGCACGACGGGAGGGGGAAACAATGAGCAGTTCTTC. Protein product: CASSTTGGGNNEQFF.

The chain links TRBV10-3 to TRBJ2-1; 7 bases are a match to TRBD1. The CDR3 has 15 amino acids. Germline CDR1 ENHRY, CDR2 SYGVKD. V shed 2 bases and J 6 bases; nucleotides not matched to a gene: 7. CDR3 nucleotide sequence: TGTGCCATCAGTGAGGGCCAGGGGGTGGGCAATGAGCAGTTCTTC. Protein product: CAISEGQGVGNEQFF.

CDR3 region: CASSLWGTGVGETQYF. Written as DNA, the CDR3 is TGTGCCAGCAGCTTGTGGGGGACAGGGGTAGGGGAGACCCAGTACTTC. This rearrangement joins TRBV5-4 to TRBJ2-5; 10 positions agree with TRBD1. J gave up 5 bases and V 1 base, and 8 bases lay outside the gene matches. The CDR3 is 16 amino acids. The germline CDR1 and CDR2 sequences are SGHNT and YYREEE (reference sequence).

The CDR3 DNA follows: TGTGCCAGTCTTGGGACAGGGGGGGATGAAAAACTGTTTTTT. It translates to CASLGTGGDEKLFF. The J gene is TRBJ1-4, the V gene TRBV19; TRBD1 matches at 11 bases. Germline loops: CDR1 LNHDA, CDR2 SQIVND (reference sequence). The trim removed 8 bases at V and 6 bases at J, leaving 5 bases unmatched. The CDR3 loop spans 14 amino acids.

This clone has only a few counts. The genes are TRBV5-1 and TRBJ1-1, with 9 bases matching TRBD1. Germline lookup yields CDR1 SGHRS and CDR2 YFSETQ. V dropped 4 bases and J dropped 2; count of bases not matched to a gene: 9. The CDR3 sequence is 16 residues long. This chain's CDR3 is CASSPVYRGHNTEAFF. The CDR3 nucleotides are TGCGCCAGCAGCCCGGTCTACAGGGGGCATAACACTGAAGCTTTCTTT.

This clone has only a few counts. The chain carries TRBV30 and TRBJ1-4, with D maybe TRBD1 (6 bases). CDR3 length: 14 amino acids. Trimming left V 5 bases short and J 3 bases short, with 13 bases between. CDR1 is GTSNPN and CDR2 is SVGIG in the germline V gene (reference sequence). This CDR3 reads CAWGKGGANEKLFF. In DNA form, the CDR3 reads TGTGCCTGGGGGAAAGGGGGAGCTAATGAAAAACTGTTTTTT.

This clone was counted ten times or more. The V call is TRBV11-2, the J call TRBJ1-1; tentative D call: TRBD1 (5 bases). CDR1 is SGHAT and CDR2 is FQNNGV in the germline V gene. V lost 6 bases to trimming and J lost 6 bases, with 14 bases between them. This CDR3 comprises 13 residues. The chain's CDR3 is CASRIAGTPEAFF. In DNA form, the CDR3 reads TGTGCCAGCAGAATAGCGGGGACCCCTGAAGCTTTCTTT.

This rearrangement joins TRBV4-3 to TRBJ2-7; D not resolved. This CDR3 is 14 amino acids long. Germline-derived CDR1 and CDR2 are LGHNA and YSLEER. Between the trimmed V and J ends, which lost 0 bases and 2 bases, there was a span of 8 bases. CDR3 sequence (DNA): TGCGCCAGCAGCCAAGATCTTGATCCCTACGAGCAGTACTTC. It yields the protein CASSQDLDPYEQYF.

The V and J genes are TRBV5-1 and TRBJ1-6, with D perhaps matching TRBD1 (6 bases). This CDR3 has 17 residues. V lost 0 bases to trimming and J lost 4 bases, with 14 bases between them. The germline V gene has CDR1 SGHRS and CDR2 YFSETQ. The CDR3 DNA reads TGCGCCAGCAGCTTGGAGACAGGAGCCTCTTATAATTCACCCCTCCACTTT. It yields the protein CASSLETGASYNSPLHF.

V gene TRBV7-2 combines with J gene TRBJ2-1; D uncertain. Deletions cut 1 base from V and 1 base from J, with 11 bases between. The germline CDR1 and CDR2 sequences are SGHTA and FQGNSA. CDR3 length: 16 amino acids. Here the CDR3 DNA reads TGTGCCAGCAGCTTAGGTGGTTACCGTTCCTACAATGAGCAGTTCTTC. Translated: CASSLGGYRSYNEQFF.

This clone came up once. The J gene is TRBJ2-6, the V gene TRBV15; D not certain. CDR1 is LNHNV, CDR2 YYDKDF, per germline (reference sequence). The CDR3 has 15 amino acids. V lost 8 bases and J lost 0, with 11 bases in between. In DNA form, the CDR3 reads TGTGCCACCGCTCCCGGCCACTCTGGGGCCAACGTCCTGACTTTC. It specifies CATAPGHSGANVLTF.

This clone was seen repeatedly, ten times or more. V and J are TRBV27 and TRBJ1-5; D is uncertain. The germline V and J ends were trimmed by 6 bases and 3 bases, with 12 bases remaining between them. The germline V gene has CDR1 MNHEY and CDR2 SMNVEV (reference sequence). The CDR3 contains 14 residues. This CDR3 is CASSSGGVNQPQHF. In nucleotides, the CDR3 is TGTGCCAGCAGCTCGGGCGGTGTCAATCAGCCCCAGCATTTT.

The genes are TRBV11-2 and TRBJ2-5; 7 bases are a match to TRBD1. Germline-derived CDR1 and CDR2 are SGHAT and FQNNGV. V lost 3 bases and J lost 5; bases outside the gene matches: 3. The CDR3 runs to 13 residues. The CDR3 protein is CASSFTGDETQYF. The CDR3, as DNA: TGTGCCAGCAGCTTCACAGGGGACGAGACCCAGTACTTC.

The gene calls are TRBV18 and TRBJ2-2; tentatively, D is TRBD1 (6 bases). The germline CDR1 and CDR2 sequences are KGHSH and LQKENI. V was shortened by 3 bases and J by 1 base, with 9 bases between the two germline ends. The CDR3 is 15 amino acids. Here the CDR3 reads CASSPQGLNTGELFF. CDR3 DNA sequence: TGTGCCAGCTCACCGCAGGGGCTGAACACCGGGGAGCTGTTTTTT.

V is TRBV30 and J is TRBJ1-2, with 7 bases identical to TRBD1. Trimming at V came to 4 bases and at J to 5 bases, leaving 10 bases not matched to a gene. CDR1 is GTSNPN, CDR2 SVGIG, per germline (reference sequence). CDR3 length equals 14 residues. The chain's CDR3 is CAWKDRQGRYGYTF. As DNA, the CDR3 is TGTGCCTGGAAAGATAGACAGGGAAGGTATGGCTACACCTTC.

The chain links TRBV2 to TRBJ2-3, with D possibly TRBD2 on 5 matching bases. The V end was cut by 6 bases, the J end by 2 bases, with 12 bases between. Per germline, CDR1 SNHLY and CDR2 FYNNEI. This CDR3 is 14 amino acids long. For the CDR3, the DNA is TGTGCCAGCAGCGATCTAGCCCTCACAGATACGCAGTATTTT. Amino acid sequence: CASSDLALTDTQYF. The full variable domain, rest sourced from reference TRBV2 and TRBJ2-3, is EPEVTQTPSHQVTQMGQEVILRCVPISNHLYFYWYRQILGQKVEFLVSFYNNEISEKSEIFDDQFSVERPDGSNFTLKIRSTKLEDSAMYFCASSDLALTDTQYFGPGTRLTVL.

CDR3 residues: CASSQSHSPNEKLFF. The CDR3 coding sequence is TGTGCCAGTAGCCAGTCCCACAGTCCTAATGAAAAACTGTTTTTT. The chain carries TRBV19 and TRBJ1-4, with D hard to call. The CDR3 sequence is 15 residues long. CDR1 and CDR2 from the germline V gene are LNHDA and SQIVND (reference sequence). V gave up 6 bases and J gave up 3 bases, with 14 bases separating them.

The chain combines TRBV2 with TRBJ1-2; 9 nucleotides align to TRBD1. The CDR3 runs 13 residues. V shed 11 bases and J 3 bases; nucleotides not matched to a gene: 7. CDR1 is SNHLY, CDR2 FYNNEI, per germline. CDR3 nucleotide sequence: TGTGCCGGATCCGGGACAGGGTACTATGGCTACACCTTC. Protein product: CAGSGTGYYGYTF.

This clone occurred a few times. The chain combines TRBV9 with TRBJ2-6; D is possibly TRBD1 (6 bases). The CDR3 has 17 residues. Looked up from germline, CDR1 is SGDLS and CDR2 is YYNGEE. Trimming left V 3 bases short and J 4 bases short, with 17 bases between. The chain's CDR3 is CASSEPLTGTGANVLTF. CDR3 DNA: TGTGCCAGCAGCGAGCCCCTAACAGGGACCGGGGCCAACGTCCTGACTTTC.

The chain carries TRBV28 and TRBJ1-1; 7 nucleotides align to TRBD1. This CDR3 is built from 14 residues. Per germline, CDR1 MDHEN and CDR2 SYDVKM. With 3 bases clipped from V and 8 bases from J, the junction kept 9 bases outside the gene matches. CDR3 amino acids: CASSFPPGGREAFF. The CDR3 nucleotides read TGTGCCAGCAGTTTTCCCCCAGGGGGTCGGGAAGCTTTCTTT. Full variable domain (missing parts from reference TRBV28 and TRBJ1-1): DVKVTQSSRYLVKRTGEKVFLECVQDMDHENMFWYRQDPGLGLRLIYFSYDVKMKEKGDIPEGYSVSREKKERFSLILESASTNQTSMYLCASSFPPGGREAFFGQGTRLTVV.

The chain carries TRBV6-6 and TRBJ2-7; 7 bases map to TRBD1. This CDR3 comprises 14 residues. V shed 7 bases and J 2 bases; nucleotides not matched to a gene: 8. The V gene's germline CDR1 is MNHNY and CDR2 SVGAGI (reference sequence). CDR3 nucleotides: TGTGCCAGCAAGGGTAGACAGGGCCCCTACGAGCAGTACTTC. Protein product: CASKGRQGPYEQYF.

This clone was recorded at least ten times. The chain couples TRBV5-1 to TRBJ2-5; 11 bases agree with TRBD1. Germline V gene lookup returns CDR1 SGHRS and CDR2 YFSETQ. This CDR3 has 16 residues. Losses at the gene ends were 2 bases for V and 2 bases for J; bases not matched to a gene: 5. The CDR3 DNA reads TGCGCCAGCAGCTTTGGACAGGGGGCTACACAAGAGACCCAGTACTTC. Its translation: CASSFGQGATQETQYF.

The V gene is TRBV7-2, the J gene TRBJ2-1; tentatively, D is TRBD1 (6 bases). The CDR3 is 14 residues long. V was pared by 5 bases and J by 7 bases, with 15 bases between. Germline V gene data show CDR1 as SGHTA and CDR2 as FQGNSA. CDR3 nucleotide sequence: TGTGCCAGCAGCCCTCTTATCAGGGGTAATGAGCAGTTCTTC. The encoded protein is CASSPLIRGNEQFF.

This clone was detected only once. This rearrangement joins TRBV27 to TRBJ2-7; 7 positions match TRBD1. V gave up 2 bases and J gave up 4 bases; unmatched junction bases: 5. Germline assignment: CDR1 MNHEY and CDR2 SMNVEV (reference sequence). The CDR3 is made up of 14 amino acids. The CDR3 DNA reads TGTGCCAGCAGTTTAGCCGGGACAGAATACGAGCAGTACTTC. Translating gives CASSLAGTEYEQYF.